A single T cell receptor beta chain is shown here with its context. This clone was found once. Its antigen is currently not known. There are no base qualities to consult, and no much larger clone falls within one base. TCRbeta CDR3 regions were amplified from genomic DNA by means of the immunoSEQ Assay, a bias-controlled multiplex PCR. On the study's bioinformatics: The number of nucleated cells in each sample was estimated from the amplification of reference gene primers within the assay. To quantify the absolute abundance of each unique TCRbeta CDR3 rearrangement, sequence reads were collapsed and filtered. For each sample, productive Simpson clonality was calculated as the square root of Simpson's diversity index across productive rearrangements. The table was pulled from immuneACCESS by TCRdb, which kept in-frame rearrangements only. Such tables lose some clones; where checked, under half of the loss comes from unresolved V genes, and the rest has no known cause. V and J calls and clone size are copied from that table; D and trimming were computed from the DNA. A total of about 130,000 clones appear in this sample, approximately 70% of them only once. 1.5% to 2% of the sample lies in the top ten.

The entry originates in a study of blood T cell repertoires in COVID-19 (dated by TCRdb to about 2020). With regard to the full study: Samples covering the acute and convalescent phases of COVID-19 were provided by collaborators in the United States, Italy and Spain. The material from the prospective study consisted of cDNA or gDNA derived from T cells, B-cell-depleted T cells, or PBMCs. Subjects who had been exposed to COVID-19, were actively infected with it, or had recovered from it provided the deeply sampled blood TCRbeta repertoires that made up the dataset. A freely available public database, intended as a resource for researchers studying the immune response to SARS-CoV-2, is where the repertoires were released. The samples were drawn from the first 160 participants of the ongoing ImmuneRACE study and from 1,254 subjects provided by 6 global collaborators. Nearly every sample came with metadata listing a de-identified subject ID, COVID-19 status, age in years and sex. HLA class I and class II types, where available, came from metadata supplied by the sample provider rather than from assay-based typing. Beyond this particular receptor, the publication reports: The amount of clinical and demographic metadata varied by source and participant and was provided uncurated.

Each collaborating institution followed its own protocols to collect whole blood in K2EDTA tubes. For TCRbeta analysis, collaborators shipped samples in one of three forms: frozen whole blood, isolated PBMCs, or DNA extracted from either of those sample types. According to the germline V gene, CDR1 reads SGHRS and CDR2 reads YFSETQ. From its cysteine to its phenylalanine, the CDR3 spans 14 amino acids. This entry keeps only the CDR3 DNA: 42 bases, framed from base 1. The junction carries 11 bases between V and J, which are trimmed by 0 bases and 5 bases respectively. Specimen: peripheral blood. This chain is built from TRBV5-1 and TRBJ2-5, with no reliable assignment of the D segment. This TCR came from a woman in her seventies with acute or convalescent COVID-19. The DNA sequence is as follows: TGCGCCAGCAGCTTGGCTGTCACGGAGGAGACCCAGTACTTC. Protein translation: CASSLAVTEETQYF.